The clone carrying this T cell receptor (beta chain) occurred a few times. Antigen specificity is unknown. Template switching added a universal primer binding site, and final cDNA carried unique molecular identifiers. TCRdb ran MiXCR on the 5' RACE reads and lists one entry per CDR3 protein. Of 200,000 to 250,000 distinct CDR3 sequences listed, under 8.5% are singletons. The source of the sample is a study of identical twins. Findings and caveats of the study: Sequences that were out-of-frame, alpha and twin-shared displayed an excess of low generation probability.

These data also formed part of another study, on T cells expressing NK-cell markers. That paper states: Seven sequenced donors out of eight were HCMV-seropositive, one seronegative. The dominant NKG2C+ clonotypes represented 1.0-7.0% of CD8+ T cells in five or six donors.

The source of this sequence is a woman aged 18-30 years in good health. Sequenced material: CD8+ T cells sorted from blood.

The CDR3 loop reads CSATKRGEQYF. The CDR3 nucleotides are TGCAGCGCCACGAAAAGGGGTGAGCAGTACTTC. This rearrangement joins TRBV29-1 to TRBJ2-7; D perhaps matches TRBD1 (5 bases). V was pared by 7 bases and J by 7 bases, with 14 bases between. The length of the CDR3 is 11 residues. Germline V CDR1 and CDR2: SQVTM, ANQGSEA.